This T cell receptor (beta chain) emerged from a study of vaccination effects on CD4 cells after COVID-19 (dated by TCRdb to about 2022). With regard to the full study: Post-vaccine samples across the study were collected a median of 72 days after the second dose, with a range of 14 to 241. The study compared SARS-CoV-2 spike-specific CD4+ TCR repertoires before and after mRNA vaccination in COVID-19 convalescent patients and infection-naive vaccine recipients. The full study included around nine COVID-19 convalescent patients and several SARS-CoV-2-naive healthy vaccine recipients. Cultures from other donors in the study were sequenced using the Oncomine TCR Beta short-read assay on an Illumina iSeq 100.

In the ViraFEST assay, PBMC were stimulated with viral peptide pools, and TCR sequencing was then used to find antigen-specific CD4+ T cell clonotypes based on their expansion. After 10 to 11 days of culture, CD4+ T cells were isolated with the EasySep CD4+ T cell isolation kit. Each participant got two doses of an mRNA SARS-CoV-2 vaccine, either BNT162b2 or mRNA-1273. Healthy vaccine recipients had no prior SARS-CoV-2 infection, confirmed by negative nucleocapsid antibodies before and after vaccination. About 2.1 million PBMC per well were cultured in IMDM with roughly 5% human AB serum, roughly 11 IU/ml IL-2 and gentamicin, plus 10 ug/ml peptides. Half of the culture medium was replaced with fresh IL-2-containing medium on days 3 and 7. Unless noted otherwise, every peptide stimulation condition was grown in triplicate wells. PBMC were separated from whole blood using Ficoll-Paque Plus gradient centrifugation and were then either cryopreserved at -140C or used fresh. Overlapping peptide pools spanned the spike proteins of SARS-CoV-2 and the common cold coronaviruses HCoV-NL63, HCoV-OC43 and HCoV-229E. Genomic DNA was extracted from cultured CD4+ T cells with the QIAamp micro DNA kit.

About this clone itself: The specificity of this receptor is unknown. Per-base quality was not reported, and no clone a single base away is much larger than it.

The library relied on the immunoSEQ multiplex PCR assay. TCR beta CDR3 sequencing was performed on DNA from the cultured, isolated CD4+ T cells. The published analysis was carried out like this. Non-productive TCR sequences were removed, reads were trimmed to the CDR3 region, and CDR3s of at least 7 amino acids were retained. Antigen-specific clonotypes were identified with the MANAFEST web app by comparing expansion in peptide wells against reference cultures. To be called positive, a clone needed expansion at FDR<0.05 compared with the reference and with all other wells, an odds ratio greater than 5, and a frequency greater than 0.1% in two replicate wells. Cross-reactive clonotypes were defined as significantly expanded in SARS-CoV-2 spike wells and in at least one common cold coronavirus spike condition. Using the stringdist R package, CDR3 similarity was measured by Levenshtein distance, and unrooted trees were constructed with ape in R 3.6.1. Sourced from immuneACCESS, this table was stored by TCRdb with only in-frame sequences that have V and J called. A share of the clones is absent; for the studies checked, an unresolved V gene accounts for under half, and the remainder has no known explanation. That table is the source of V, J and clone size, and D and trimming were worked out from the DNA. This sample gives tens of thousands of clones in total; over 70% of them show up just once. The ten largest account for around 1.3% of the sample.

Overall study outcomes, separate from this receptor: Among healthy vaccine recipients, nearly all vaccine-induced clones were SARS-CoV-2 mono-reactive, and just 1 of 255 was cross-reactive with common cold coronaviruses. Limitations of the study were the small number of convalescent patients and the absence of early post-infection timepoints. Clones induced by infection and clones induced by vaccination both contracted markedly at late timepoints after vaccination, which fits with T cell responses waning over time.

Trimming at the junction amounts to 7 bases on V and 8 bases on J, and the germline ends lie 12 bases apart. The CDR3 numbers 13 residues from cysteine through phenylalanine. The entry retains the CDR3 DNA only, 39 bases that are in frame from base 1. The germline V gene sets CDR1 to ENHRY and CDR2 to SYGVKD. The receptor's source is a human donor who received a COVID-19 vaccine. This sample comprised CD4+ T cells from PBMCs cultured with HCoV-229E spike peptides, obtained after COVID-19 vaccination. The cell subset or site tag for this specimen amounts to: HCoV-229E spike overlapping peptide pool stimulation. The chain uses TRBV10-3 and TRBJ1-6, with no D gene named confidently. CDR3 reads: CAITGTEDSPLHF. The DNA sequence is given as TGTGCCATCACAGGCACCGAGGATTCACCCCTCCACTTT.